The present entry profiles one T cell receptor (beta chain) with its context. Its antigen remains unidentified. Within one base of it there is no much larger clone, and no base qualities were kept. Libraries were made using RT-PCR. Sequencing was performed on a NextSeq 550. TCRdb's own reprocessing of the public reads used fastp at Q25 and MiXCR and kept productive beta chains. CDR3 protein duplicates are merged, each entry listing the most common genes and DNA. The sample has about a million distinct CDR3 sequences on record, roughly 18% of them singletons. The ten biggest clones cover under 6.5% of the sample. The data belong to a study of patients and donors after allogeneic stem cell transplantation (dated by TCRdb to between 2020 and 2021). Counted from cysteine to phenylalanine, this CDR3 has 16 amino acids. Just CDR3 DNA is preserved here, 48 bases in frame from base 1. The junction carries 16 bases between V and J, which are trimmed by 4 bases and 0 bases respectively. The CDR1 and CDR2 encoded by the germline V gene (reference sequence) are SEHNR and FQNEAQ.

Here the chain combines TRBV7-9 and TRBJ2-7; the D gene cannot be resolved beyond TRBD1 or TRBD2, each matching 5 bases. The specimen was blood, either unsorted or a sorted T cell fraction (not recorded which). The sequence was obtained from a human donor who was either an allogeneic HSCT recipient or a stem cell or donor lymphocyte infusion donor (not recorded which). It is not recorded whose cells these are; they may come from a transplant donor. This receptor has the CDR3 CASSSRRDPDSYEQYF. In nucleotides, the sequence is TGTGCCAGCAGCTCCCGCCGGGACCCGGACTCCTACGAGCAGTACTTC. Reference TRBV7-9 and TRBJ2-7 proteins supply the regions before and after the CDR3; the full variable domain is: DTGVSQNPRHKITKRGQNVTFRCDPISEHNRLYWYRQTLGQGPEFLTYFQNEAQLEKSRLLSDRFSAERPKGSFSTLEIQRTEQGDSAMYLCASSSRRDPDSYEQYFGPGTRLTVT.